This TCR beta chain was found in a study of T cell responses to AZD1222 COVID-19 vaccine. Trimming cost V 11 bases and J 2 bases; bases outside gene matches: 8. The V gene's germline CDR1 is ENHRY and CDR2 SYGVKD. This CDR3 is built from 13 residues. Some clones are missing from TCRdb's copy, which holds only in-frame ones; the method was immunoSEQ multiplex PCR. The sample carries 150,000 to 250,000 clones, 90% to 95% recorded once. Study conclusions and caveats: Only five or six AZD1222 recipients were seropositive at baseline.

As to this clone: Its antigen is not known.

Both about-4-week and about-12-week second-dose recipients were combined. The chain combines TRBV10-3 with TRBJ1-2; 7 positions match TRBD1. The sample in question was peripheral blood, obtained 28 days after the second AZD1222 dose. The receptor's source is an adult who received the AZD1222 COVID-19 vaccine. The CDR3 DNA is TGTGCCTCCCGACAGGGTGACAACTATGGCTACACCTTC. Its translation: CASRQGDNYGYTF.